What follows are 25 T cell receptor beta chains derived from one specimen sequenced in a study of blood T cells in healthy people across ages. PCR was performed a second time for roughly 6 to 12 cycles using a sample-barcoded 5' primer and a J-beta primer mix. Using its own MiXCR run on the 5' RACE reads, TCRdb lists one record per CDR3 protein. The data show more than 900,000 distinct CDR3 sequences, about 28% seen once. These data were also reused for a study on T cells of mothers and their children.

What was sequenced was blood. The source of these receptors is a woman aged 40-49 years in good health.

The chain recombines TRBV29-1 with TRBJ2-5, with D maybe TRBD1 (5 bases). The V and J ends lost 7 bases and 3 bases respectively, with 18 bases between them. CDR1 is SQVTM, CDR2 ANQGSEA, per germline. CDR3 length: 14 residues. CDR3 nucleotide sequence: TGCAGCGCATCAAACCGCAGGGCAAAAGAGACCCAGTACTTC. This gives the protein CSASNRRAKETQYF.

This clonotype was detected many times. This sequence joins TRBV20-1 and TRBJ2-1; 10 nucleotides line up with TRBD2. Germline CDR1 is DFQATT and CDR2 is SNEGSKA (reference sequence). This CDR3 has 14 amino acids. Germline trimming cut 3 bases from V and 5 bases from J; bases unmatched to any gene: 4. Here the CDR3 reads CSARRSGGHNEQFF. The CDR3 nucleotides read TGCAGTGCTAGGCGTAGCGGGGGGCACAATGAGCAGTTCTTC.

Regarding this clonotype: One junction end does not reproduce the germline sequence, and a read error may be involved. J is TRBJ2-7 and V is TRBV19; 7 bases align to TRBD2. Germline V gene lookup returns CDR1 LNHDA and CDR2 SQIVND (reference sequence). The CDR3 has 14 amino acids. CDR3 sequence: CARSLGTTSYEQYF. CDR3 nucleotide sequence: TGTGCCCGTAGTCTTGGGACTACCTCCTACGAGCAGTACTTC.

The rearrangement links TRBV7-6 to TRBJ2-5; 7 nucleotides match TRBD2. CDR1 is SGHVS, CDR2 FNYEAQ, per germline. With V trimmed by 4 bases and J by 4 bases, 9 bases remained unmatched. The CDR3 sequence is 15 residues long. The CDR3: CASSSNSPGGETQYF. The CDR3, as DNA: TGTGCCAGCAGCTCAAACTCCCCGGGAGGAGAGACCCAGTACTTC.

This clonotype appeared a few times. The chain recombines TRBV10-3 with TRBJ1-5, with 7 bases aligning to TRBD1. Germline V CDR1 and CDR2: ENHRY, SYGVKD. The J segment lost 7 bases and the V segment lost 4 bases, leaving 7 bases of the junction unmatched. CDR3 length: 14 residues. The CDR3 bases are TGTGCCATCAGTGGAGAAGGGGGCGCGCAGCCCCAGCATTTT. Amino acids: CAISGEGGAQPQHF.

There are many counts of this clonotype. The V gene is TRBV10-2, the J gene TRBJ2-7, with D possibly being TRBD1 (6 bases). Trimming removed 6 bases from V and 7 bases from J, with 19 bases in between. This CDR3 is 14 amino acids long. Germline CDR1 WSHSY, CDR2 SAAADI. CDR3 sequence reads: CASRGGQQLGEQYF. The CDR3 nucleotides are TGCGCCAGCAGAGGGGGACAACAACTGGGGGAGCAGTACTTC.

The chain carries TRBV28 and TRBJ2-5; 12 nucleotides align to TRBD2. V dropped 3 bases and J dropped 3; count of bases not matched to a gene: 8. The germline gives CDR1 MDHEN, CDR2 SYDVKM. The CDR3 has 17 residues. The DNA of the CDR3 is TGTGCCAGCAGTTTTGCCGCTAGCGGGGGGGCGAAAGAGACCCAGTACTTC. This sequence encodes CASSFAASGGAKETQYF. The complete variable domain, with remaining parts taken from reference TRBV28 and TRBJ2-5, reads DVKVTQSSRYLVKRTGEKVFLECVQDMDHENMFWYRQDPGLGLRLIYFSYDVKMKEKGDIPEGYSVSREKKERFSLILESASTNQTSMYLCASSFAASGGAKETQYFGPGTRLLVL.

This rearrangement joins TRBV3-1 to TRBJ2-5; D is possibly TRBD1 (5 bases). V was clipped by 3 bases and J by 0 bases, with 20 bases between them. The CDR3 covers 18 residues. Germline CDR1 reads LGHDT; CDR2 reads YNNKEL (reference sequence). Here the CDR3 DNA reads TGTGCCAGCAGCCACTACTCCGAACCAACAGGAGACCAAGAGACCCAGTACTTC. This translates into CASSHYSEPTGDQETQYF.

This clonotype came up a few times. V and J are TRBV20-1 and TRBJ2-1, with 9 bases fitting TRBD2. TRBJ2-7 matches the DNA end more closely, so the J call is doubtful. CDR3 size: 15 residues. CDR1 and CDR2 from the germline V gene are DFQATT and SNEGSKA (reference sequence). The CDR3 coding sequence is TGCAGTGCTAGACCTTCTAGCGGGGTCGACAATGAGCAGTACTTC. Protein sequence: CSARPSSGVDNEQYF.

In its sample, this clonotype was seen a few times. CDR3 DNA sequence: TGTGCCCTGGAATCTGGGGAGACCCAGTACTTC. This codes for CALESGETQYF. This sequence joins TRBV7-9 and TRBJ2-5; D unresolved. CDR3 length: 11 residues. Per the germline V gene, CDR1 is SEHNR and CDR2 is FQNEAQ (reference sequence). The V gene lost 11 bases and the J gene lost 5 bases, with 12 bases spanning the gap.

The V and J genes are TRBV7-8 and TRBJ2-2; D possibly corresponds to TRBD2 (5 bases). Germline CDR1 SGHVS, CDR2 FQNEAQ. V lost 5 bases and J lost 2, with 12 bases in between. The CDR3 extends over 15 amino acids. CDR3 DNA sequence: TGTGCCAGCAGCCCGTACACGGGAAACACCGGGGAGCTGTTTTTT. This gives the protein CASSPYTGNTGELFF.

Notes on this clonotype: The CDR3 carries no conserved terminal phenylalanine or tryptophan, so it likely arises from a read error. This chain uses TRBV6-4 with TRBJ2-3, with D maybe TRBD2 (5 bases). V gave up 4 bases and J gave up 5 bases, with 13 bases separating them. CDR1 and CDR2 from the germline V gene are MRHNA and SNTAGT. The CDR3 consists of 14 residues. CDR3 sequence reads: CASSAGSREDTQYV. For the CDR3, the DNA is TGTGCCAGCAGTGCTGGGTCGAGGGAAGATACGCAGTATGTT.

The CDR3 reads CSARVNSPLHF. Here the CDR3 DNA reads TGCAGTGCTAGAGTTAATTCACCCCTCCACTTT. The chain links TRBV20-1 to TRBJ1-6; D is unresolved. V lost 1 base and J lost 6, with 1 base in between. Germline CDR1 reads DFQATT; CDR2 reads SNEGSKA (reference sequence). This CDR3 is 11 amino acids long.

This clonotype was counted between two and nine times. V usage is TRBV5-1 and J usage is TRBJ1-1; no clear D. Trimming took 1 base from V and 7 from J, leaving 23 bases between them. CDR1 is SGHRS and CDR2 is YFSETQ in the germline V gene. The CDR3 has 17 amino acids. CDR3 coding DNA: TGCGCCAGCAGCTTGTCCCTGGTTAAACAAGGCGAAGGTGAAGCTTTCTTT. Translating gives CASSLSLVKQGEGEAFF.

V gene TRBV4-1 combines with J gene TRBJ1-4; D remains unclear. Germline V gene sequence: CDR1 MGHRA, CDR2 YSYEKL. The CDR3 is 16 residues long. Trimming removed 1 base from V and 8 bases from J, with 17 bases in between. This CDR3 reads CASSQGRVDAGEKLFF. Here the CDR3 DNA reads TGCGCCAGCAGCCAAGGGCGAGTGGACGCGGGGGAAAAACTGTTTTTT.

This clonotype appeared many times. One end of the junction varies from germline; a read error may be responsible. The V call is TRBV10-3, the J call TRBJ2-7; D is unresolved. The CDR3 spans 13 residues. The germline CDR1 and CDR2 sequences are ENHRY and SYGVKD. This chain's CDR3 is CAIASVSSCEQYF. The CDR3 DNA is TGTGCCATCGCGTCAGTTAGCTCCTGCGAGCAGTACTTC.

This clonotype was observed at least ten times. The chain employs TRBV7-6 and TRBJ2-1, with D possibly matching TRBD2 (6 bases). The V end was cut by 1 base, the J end by 8 bases, with 12 bases between. The CDR3 is 14 amino acids. The germline V gene encodes CDR1 SGHVS and CDR2 FNYEAQ. Here the CDR3 DNA reads TGTGCCAGCAGCTTAGGTAGCGGTTATTATGAGCAGTTCTTC. Its translation is CASSLGSGYYEQFF.

This clonotype was seen more than once but under ten times. V is TRBV12-3 or TRBV12-4 and J is TRBJ1-6; D not resolved. The CDR3 contains 13 residues. V was pared by 3 bases and J by 7 bases, with 7 bases between. This chain's CDR3 is CASSFQTNSPLHF. The DNA for the CDR3 is TGTGCCAGCAGTTTTCAGACCAATTCACCCCTCCACTTT.

The chain couples TRBV3-1 to TRBJ1-2; D is unclear. The CDR3 runs to 13 residues. The germline CDR1 and CDR2 sequences are LGHDT and YNNKEL (reference sequence). The V gene lost 4 bases and the J gene lost 3 bases, with 9 bases spanning the gap. The DNA for the CDR3 is TGTGCCAGCAGCCTGAGGTTCGACTATGGCTACACCTTC. It codes for CASSLRFDYGYTF.

This clonotype was seen a few times. The rearrangement joins TRBV5-5 to TRBJ2-1, with 9 nucleotides matching TRBD1. Trimming at V came to 7 bases and at J to 5 bases, leaving 10 bases not matched to a gene. Per germline, CDR1 SGHKS and CDR2 YYEKEE (reference sequence). CDR3 length: 15 residues. Here the CDR3 DNA reads TGTGCCAGCTTCAGGGGACAGGGTATAGACAATGAGCAGTTCTTC. Residues: CASFRGQGIDNEQFF.

This clonotype occurred a few times. The V call is TRBV5-1, the J call TRBJ1-1; 7 nucleotides align to TRBD1. CDR3 length: 14 amino acids. CDR1 SGHRS and CDR2 YFSETQ come from the germline V gene. Germline trimming cut 3 bases from V and 9 bases from J; bases unmatched to any gene: 11. The CDR3: CASSSGQVPHKAFF. CDR3 nucleotide sequence: TGCGCCAGCAGCTCCGGACAGGTCCCGCATAAAGCTTTCTTT.

To note about this clonotype: This may be a read error: a much more frequent sequence differs by one nucleotide. The chain is built from TRBV7-3 and TRBJ2-1, with no clear D. Germline V lookup: CDR1 SGHTA, CDR2 FQGTGA. The CDR3 has 14 amino acids. Here the CDR3 DNA reads TGTGCCAACAGCGTGCCGGGCCCTCCCAATGAGCAGTTCTTC. Its translation: CANSVPGPPNEQFF. Full variable domain (remainder filled in from reference TRBV7-3 and TRBJ2-1): GAGVSQTPSNKVTEKGKYVELRCDPISGHTALYWYRQSLGQGPEFLIYFQGTGAADDSGLPNDRFFAVRPEGSVSTLKIQRTERGDSAVYLCANSVPGPPNEQFFGPGTRLTVL.

Worth noting for this clonotype: It may be a read error: a sequence one base away is much more abundant. The V gene is TRBV7-2, the J gene TRBJ2-7, with TRBD1 matching over 7 bases. The CDR3 covers 13 residues. Germline values: CDR1 SGHTA, CDR2 FQGNSA. The trim removed 3 bases at V and 6 bases at J, leaving 5 bases unmatched. The CDR3 is CASSFEGQSEQYF. CDR3 in DNA: TGTGCCAGCAGCTTCGAGGGACAGTCCGAGCAGTACTTC.

This clonotype has a handful of counts. The V call is TRBV28, the J call TRBJ1-2; perhaps TRBD1 as D (5 bases). The V gene's germline CDR1 is MDHEN and CDR2 SYDVKM. The CDR3 contains 13 residues. V lost 8 bases and J 5 bases, leaving 15 bases between the germline ends. In DNA form, the CDR3 reads TGTGCCAGCGATGAAGGGGCATGGTATGGCTACACCTTC. This codes for CASDEGAWYGYTF.

This clonotype has a count of ten or more. The rearrangement joins TRBV6-4 to TRBJ2-3; D remains unclear. The germline gives CDR1 MRHNA, CDR2 SNTAGT. V lost 2 bases, J lost 2 bases, and 8 bases lay in between. CDR3 size: 14 residues. The CDR3 reads CASSDGISTDTQYF. The CDR3 bases are TGTGCCAGCAGTGACGGGATTTCCACAGATACGCAGTATTTT.